This entry features one TCR beta chain sequence. Its antigen is as yet unknown. The data were taken from a study of blood T cells in healthy people across ages. General study results and limits: Donor CMV status was unknown, possibly confounding expanded clonotype changes.

Germline CDR1 SNHLY, CDR2 FYNNEI. J gave up 0 bases and V 6 bases, and 3 bases lay outside the gene matches. The CDR3 contains 14 residues. Combining a sample-barcoded 5' primer with a J-beta primer mix, a second PCR ran for about 7 to 11 cycles. Each cDNA molecule received a tag from a template-switch adaptor that had 12 random nucleotides. At least 2.5 million CDR3-containing paired-end reads were obtained per sample. TCRdb itself ran the 5' RACE reads through MiXCR, one entry per CDR3 protein. This sample carries around 1,600,000 distinct CDR3 sequences, less than 45% of them seen once, and the ten largest clones take more than 4%.

Sequencing was done on a sample of blood. The TCR comes from a woman younger than 35 in good health. The V gene is TRBV2, the J gene TRBJ1-2; 8 bases are a match to TRBD1. As DNA, the CDR3 is TGTGCCAGCAGGGGACAGGCCTCTAACTATGGCTACACCTTC. This encodes CASRGQASNYGYTF.